The 14 T cell receptor beta chains listed next were all sequenced from one sample in a study of Graves' ophthalmopathy and Graves' hyperthyroidism. The sequenced template was RNA, covering the TCR beta CDR3 region. The first round was an RT-PCR with HTBI primers, and the second round was a multiplex PCR. TCRdb recomputed calls from the multiplex PCR reads with MiXCR, one row per CDR3 protein. The table shows fewer than 70,000 distinct CDR3 sequences, with roughly 46% occurring only once. Sample: peripheral blood. These receptors were taken from an adult woman with Graves' ophthalmopathy.

This clonotype was recorded at least ten times. V gene TRBV4-2 combines with J gene TRBJ2-7; D is perhaps TRBD2 (6 bases). This CDR3 is 17 amino acids long. Germline V gene lookup returns CDR1 LGHNA and CDR2 YNFKEQ. Trimming removed 0 bases from V and 2 bases from J, with 17 bases in between. The CDR3 region is CASSQDSGSGLTYEQYF. The CDR3 DNA is TGTGCCAGCAGCCAAGATTCAGGTAGCGGCTTAACCTACGAGCAGTACTTC.

The sample holds many counts of this clonotype. The rearrangement uses TRBV28 and TRBJ2-3, with TRBD2 matching 8 bases. J was trimmed by 4 bases and V by 11 bases; bases with no gene match: 11. This CDR3 is 14 amino acids long. Germline V gene sequence: CDR1 MDHEN, CDR2 SYDVKM. CDR3 DNA sequence: TGTGCCGCCTGGGGAGCGGGAGTGGCAGATACGCAGTATTTT. This codes for CAAWGAGVADTQYF.

This clonotype was seen repeatedly, ten times or more. This CDR3 reads CSVNTGKLSNQPQHF. The CDR3 nucleotides read TGCAGTGTCAACACGGGGAAACTTAGCAATCAGCCCCAGCATTTT. This chain connects TRBV20-1 to TRBJ1-5; D not resolved. Germline CDR1 DFQATT, CDR2 SNEGSKA (reference sequence). The CDR3 loop spans 15 amino acids. Trimming shortened V by 7 bases and J by 0 bases, and 16 bases separated the two germline ends.

This clonotype was observed many times. V gene TRBV6-2 or TRBV6-3 combines with J gene TRBJ2-7; maybe TRBD2 (6 bases). Trimming stripped 6 bases from V and 6 bases from J, with 24 bases between. Germline CDR1 and CDR2: MNHEY and SVGEGT. The CDR3 runs to 16 residues. In nucleotides, the CDR3 is TGTGCCAGCAGCCCTCCGGTCGGGGCGGGAATTCGCGAGCAGTACTTC. Protein product: CASSPPVGAGIREQYF.

This clonotype was seen once. The chain joins TRBV2 to TRBJ1-3; no clear D. CDR1 and CDR2 (germline): SNHLY, FYNNEI. The CDR3 loop spans 11 amino acids. V lost 7 bases and J lost 10, with 11 bases in between. CDR3 region: CASTPGRTIYF. In DNA, the CDR3 is TGTGCCAGCACCCCGGGAAGAACCATATATTTT. Combining the CDR3 with reference TRBV2 and TRBJ1-3 gives the whole variable domain EPEVTQTPSHQVTQMGQEVILRCVPISNHLYFYWYRQILGQKVEFLVSFYNNEISEKSEIFDDQFSVERPDGSNFTLKIRSTKLEDSAMYFCASTPGRTIYFGEGSWLTVV.

This clonotype appeared many times. A much larger clone is a single base away; this may be a read error. The rearrangement links TRBV19 to TRBJ2-5; D unresolved. The CDR3 runs to 14 residues. The germline gives CDR1 LNHDA, CDR2 SQIVND (reference sequence). The CDR3 is CASSIGTRQETRYF. CDR3 in DNA: TGTGCCAGTAGTATAGGAACAAGACAAGAGACCCGGTACTTC.

At least ten counts were recorded for this clonotype. The chain joins TRBV20-1 to TRBJ2-7, with a weak D call TRBD1 (5 bases). The germline V gene has CDR1 DFQATT and CDR2 SNEGSKA (reference sequence). Deletions cut 5 bases from V and 4 bases from J, with 12 bases between. This CDR3 has 12 residues. CDR3: CSAGPQGYEQYF. The CDR3 DNA is TGCAGTGCTGGACCCCAGGGTTACGAGCAGTACTTC.

The chain couples TRBV20-1 to TRBJ2-1, with TRBD2 matching over 13 bases. This CDR3 comprises 12 residues. J was trimmed by 15 bases and V by 5 bases; bases with no gene match: 7. Germline CDR1 reads DFQATT; CDR2 reads SNEGSKA (reference sequence). CDR3: CSAWTSGRRRFF. CDR3 DNA: TGCAGTGCTTGGACTAGCGGGAGAAGGCGGTTCTTC.

In this sample, this clonotype turned up many times. The CDR3 loop reads CASSLAGESYNEQFF. The CDR3 DNA follows: TGCGCCAGCAGCCTAGCGGGAGAATCCTACAATGAGCAGTTCTTC. The chain joins TRBV5-1 to TRBJ2-1, with TRBD2 matching over 10 bases. From germline, CDR1 is SGHRS and CDR2 YFSETQ. The length of the CDR3 is 15 residues. J gave up 1 base and V 4 bases, and 2 bases lay outside the gene matches.

V usage is TRBV20-1 and J usage is TRBJ2-7; 10 bases agree with TRBD2. Germline V gene lookup returns CDR1 DFQATT and CDR2 SNEGSKA (reference sequence). This CDR3 contains 14 residues. Trimming removed 4 bases from V and 3 bases from J; junction bases left unmatched: 6. The CDR3 loop reads CSAITSGTVYEQYF. The CDR3 bases are TGCAGTGCTATAACTAGCGGGACGGTCTACGAGCAGTACTTC.

The table lists this clonotype with many counts. The chain couples TRBV29-1 to TRBJ2-7; 9 bases match TRBD1. The CDR3 extends over 16 amino acids. Trimming at V came to 3 bases and at J to 2 bases, leaving 11 bases not matched to a gene. From germline, CDR1 is SQVTM and CDR2 ANQGSEA. CDR3 nucleotides: TGCAGCGTTGAGGATCGACAGGGGGAGAGACCCTACGAGCAGTACTTC. Protein sequence: CSVEDRQGERPYEQYF.

About this clonotype itself: A junction end diverges from the germline sequence, so it may reflect a read error. This rearrangement joins TRBV9 to TRBJ2-3; D may be TRBD2 (6 bases). The germline CDR1 and CDR2 sequences are SGDLS and YYNGEE. The CDR3 length is 16 residues. The CDR3 DNA follows: TGTGCAAGCAGCGCCCTAACGAGCGGGTACATAGATACGCAGTATTTT. Translating gives CASSALTSGYIDTQYF.

A word on this clonotype: A much larger clonotype is one base distant, so this may be a read error. The chain combines TRBV28 with TRBJ2-7, with D unclear. The CDR3 spans 15 residues. V was cut by 5 bases and J by 4 bases, with 18 bases left in between. Germline CDR1 MDHEN, CDR2 SYDVKM. CDR3: CASSVVRSPAYEQYF. The CDR3 region has the DNA TGTGCCAGCAGTGTCGTCAGGAGCCCGGCGTACGAGCAGTACTTC.

This clonotype was counted many times. The chain couples TRBV27 to TRBJ2-3; 7 bases are a match to TRBD2. The CDR3 consists of 15 residues. Germline V CDR1 and CDR2: MNHEY, SMNVEV (reference sequence). V shed 6 bases, J shed 1 base, and the junction held 7 bases outside the gene matches. The CDR3 spells CASSAAGVRTDTQYF. Written as DNA, the CDR3 is TGTGCCAGCAGCGCGGCGGGAGTACGCACAGATACGCAGTATTTT.